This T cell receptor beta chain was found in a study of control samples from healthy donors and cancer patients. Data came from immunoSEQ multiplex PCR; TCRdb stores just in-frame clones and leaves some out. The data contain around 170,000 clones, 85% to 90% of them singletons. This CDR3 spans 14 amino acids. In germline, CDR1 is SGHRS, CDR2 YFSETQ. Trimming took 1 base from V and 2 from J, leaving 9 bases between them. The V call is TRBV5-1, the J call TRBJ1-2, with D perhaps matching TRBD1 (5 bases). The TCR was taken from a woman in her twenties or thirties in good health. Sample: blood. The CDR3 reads CASSLFDSNYGYTF. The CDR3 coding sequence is TGCGCCAGCAGCTTGTTCGACAGCAACTATGGCTACACCTTC.